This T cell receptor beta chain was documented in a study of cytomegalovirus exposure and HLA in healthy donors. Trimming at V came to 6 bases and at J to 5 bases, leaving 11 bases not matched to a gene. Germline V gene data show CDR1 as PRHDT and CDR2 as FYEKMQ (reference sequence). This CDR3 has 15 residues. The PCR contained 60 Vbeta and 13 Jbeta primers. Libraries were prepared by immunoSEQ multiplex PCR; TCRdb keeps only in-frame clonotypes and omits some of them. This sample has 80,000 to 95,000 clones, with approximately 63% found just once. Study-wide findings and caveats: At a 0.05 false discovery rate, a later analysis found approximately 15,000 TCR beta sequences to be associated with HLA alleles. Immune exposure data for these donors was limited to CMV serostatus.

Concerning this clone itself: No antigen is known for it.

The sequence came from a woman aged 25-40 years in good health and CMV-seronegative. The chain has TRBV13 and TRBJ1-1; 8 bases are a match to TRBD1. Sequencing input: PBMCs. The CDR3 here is CASSSRTGQETEAFF. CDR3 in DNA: TGTGCCAGCAGTTCACGGACAGGGCAAGAGACTGAAGCTTTCTTT. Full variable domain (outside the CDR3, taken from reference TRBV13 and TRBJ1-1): AAGVIQSPRHLIKEKRETATLKCYPIPRHDTVYWYQQGPGQDPQFLISFYEKMQSDKGSIPDRFSAQQFSDYHSELNMSSLELGDSALYFCASSSRTGQETEAFFGQGTRLTVV.